The 23 T cell receptor beta chains given below trace back to one sample, sequenced in a study of cytomegalovirus exposure and HLA in healthy donors. The PCR employed 60 Vbeta primers together with 13 Jbeta primers. The assay was immunoSEQ multiplex PCR, and TCRdb's table has in-frame clones only and misses some. The sample has 150,000 to 200,000 clones, about nine tenths seen once. Sequences were obtained from PBMCs. The receptors were gathered from a boy aged 2 to 9 in good health and CMV-seronegative.

A single count supports this clone. The rearrangement joins TRBV11-2 to TRBJ1-1, with D possibly matching TRBD1 (6 bases). CDR3 length equals 15 residues. V dropped 1 base and J dropped 7 bases, with 16 bases sitting between them. Germline CDR1 is SGHAT and CDR2 is FQNNGV. The DNA for the CDR3 is TGTGCCAGCAGCTTAGTGGCTTGGGGACACCTTGAAGCTTTCTTT. Protein: CASSLVAWGHLEAFF.

Comments on this clone: One end of the junction fails to match germline, which may point to a read error. Other DNA sequences in this specimen translate into the identical CDR3. V is TRBV7-2 and J is TRBJ2-5; 7 nucleotides agree with TRBD1. The CDR3 sequence is 16 residues long. CDR1 and CDR2 (germline): SGHTA, FQGNSA. The CDR3 coding sequence is TGTGCCAGTAGCTGGGGACCCCAGGGACAGAAAGAGACCCAGTACTTC. Its translation: CASSWGPQGQKETQYF.

On this clone itself: One junction end does not reproduce the germline sequence, and a read error may be involved. This chain links TRBV19 with TRBJ2-3; the match to TRBD1 covers 7 bases. The germline CDR1 and CDR2 sequences are LNHDA and SQIVND (reference sequence). CDR3 length equals 15 residues. The CDR3 nucleotides are TGTGCCAGTAGGGTAACAGGGGTTGGTACAGATATGCAGTATTTT. Amino acids: CASRVTGVGTDMQYF.

J is TRBJ1-2 and V is TRBV5-6; D gene unclear. CDR1 and CDR2 (germline): SGHDT, YYEEEE. Trimming shortened V by 0 bases and J by 5 bases, and 5 bases separated the two germline ends. The CDR3 is made up of 12 amino acids. The CDR3 here is CASSLGGYGYTF. The CDR3 DNA sequence: TGTGCCAGCAGCTTGGGAGGGTATGGCTACACCTTC.

V gene TRBV6-1 combines with J gene TRBJ2-7; TRBD2 might be the D (6 bases). V lost 5 bases and J 10 bases, leaving 18 bases between the germline ends. There are 13 residues in the CDR3. Germline V gene sequence: CDR1 MNHNS, CDR2 SASEGT. The CDR3 DNA is TGTGCCAGCAGTTTGCGGGACCTTAGGTATCAGTACTTC. Protein: CASSLRDLRYQYF.

The chain has TRBV5-7 and TRBJ2-3; D gene ambiguous. TRBV5-7 is recorded as an ORF, its role being uncertain. The CDR3 covers 14 residues. Trimming pared 5 bases from V and 1 base from J, leaving 11 bases between. This chain's CDR3 is CASRACGRTDTQYF. CDR3 DNA sequence: TGTGCCAGCAGGGCTTGTGGGCGCACAGATACGCAGTATTTT.

V gene TRBV11-2 combines with J gene TRBJ1-5; the D gene is possibly TRBD1 (5 bases). V lost 3 bases and J lost 0, with 6 bases in between. Germline-derived CDR1 and CDR2 are SGHAT and FQNNGV. The CDR3 contains 14 residues. The CDR3 protein is CASSFQGSNQPQHF. In DNA, the CDR3 is TGTGCCAGCAGCTTCCAGGGTAGCAATCAGCCCCAGCATTTT.

Of note for this clone: This same CDR3 is encoded by further DNA sequences in the sample. CDR3 loop: CASSLRLAGDQETQYF. Written as DNA, the CDR3 is TGCGCCAGCAGCTTGCGCCTAGCGGGGGATCAAGAGACCCAGTACTTC. The chain carries TRBV5-1 and TRBJ2-5; 10 bases fit TRBD2. CDR1 and CDR2 (germline): SGHRS, YFSETQ. V was clipped by 1 base and J by 2 bases; unmatched bases: 5. The CDR3 is made up of 16 amino acids.

V is TRBV5-1 and J is TRBJ2-5; D is possibly TRBD1 (6 bases). The DNA end lines up better with TRBJ2-7; the J call may be wrong. The germline V gene has CDR1 SGHRS and CDR2 YFSETQ. The CDR3 sequence is 14 residues long. The CDR3 DNA follows: TGCGCCAGCAGAGAAAGTCGGACAGACTACGAGCAGTACTTC. Encoded protein: CASRESRTDYEQYF.

This clone came up a few times. The chain links TRBV5-6 to TRBJ1-1, with no clear D. The CDR3 consists of 14 residues. In germline, CDR1 is SGHDT, CDR2 YYEEEE. V lost 5 bases and J lost 10, with 21 bases in between. CDR3 region: CASRFGQALSRAFF. The CDR3 region has the DNA TGTGCCAGCAGGTTTGGGCAGGCTCTCTCCCGAGCTTTCTTT.

This rearrangement joins TRBV7-9 to TRBJ2-5, with D perhaps matching TRBD1 (6 bases). Trimming shortened V by 1 base and J by 1 base, and 10 bases separated the two germline ends. The CDR3 is 15 amino acids. Germline V gene sequence: CDR1 SEHNR, CDR2 FQNEAQ (reference sequence). In DNA form, the CDR3 reads TGTGCCAGCAGCTTAGGGGACAAACTCCAAGAGACCCAGTACTTC. Translation gives CASSLGDKLQETQYF.

V is TRBV27 and J is TRBJ2-3; D ambiguous. V lost 7 bases and J 2 bases, leaving 16 bases between the germline ends. The CDR3 extends over 15 amino acids. Per germline, CDR1 MNHEY and CDR2 SMNVEV (reference sequence). In DNA form, the CDR3 reads TGTGCCAGCAACTTGGCGACTCCCCTCACAGATACGCAGTATTTT. It codes for CASNLATPLTDTQYF.

In DNA, the CDR3 is TGTGCCAGCAGCCGAATCGGACAGGGGGCTATCGGAACTAATGAAAAACTGTTTTTT. This codes for CASSRIGQGAIGTNEKLFF. The rearrangement uses TRBV28 and TRBJ1-4; 11 nucleotides match TRBD1. J gave up 1 base and V 6 bases, and 13 bases lay outside the gene matches. The CDR3 has 19 residues. Germline V gives CDR1 MDHEN, CDR2 SYDVKM.

This clone has just one count. The chain is built from TRBV28 and TRBJ1-5, with a tentative D call TRBD1 (6 bases). Trimming cost V 7 bases and J 7 bases, with 26 bases left between them. CDR1 is MDHEN, CDR2 SYDVKM, per germline. The CDR3 runs to 17 residues. CDR3 DNA sequence: TGTGCCAGCATTGGGCTGGGGGCGATCGACGGAAAACAGCCCCAGCATTTT. The encoded protein is CASIGLGAIDGKQPQHF.

This chain links TRBV29-1 with TRBJ2-1, with 10 bases identical to TRBD1. Trimming at V came to 3 bases and at J to 1 base, leaving 12 bases not matched to a gene. Germline CDR1 SQVTM, CDR2 ANQGSEA. CDR3 length: 18 residues. The CDR3 nucleotides read TGCAGCGTTGACCGGTCGACAGGGGGCATGAGATCCTACAATGAGCAGTTCTTC. Amino acids: CSVDRSTGGMRSYNEQFF.

This chain connects TRBV7-2 to TRBJ1-1, with 7 bases lining up with TRBD1. The CDR3 loop spans 13 amino acids. Trimming cost V 1 base and J 7 bases; bases outside gene matches: 3. CDR1 is SGHTA, CDR2 FQGNSA, per germline. Written as DNA, the CDR3 is TGTGCCAGCAGCTTAGGGGCAGGGGGTGAAGCTTTCTTT. Its protein product is CASSLGAGGEAFF.

The rearrangement joins TRBV4-2 to TRBJ1-1; 7 bases fit TRBD1. Germline lookup yields CDR1 LGHNA and CDR2 YNFKEQ. The CDR3 is made up of 15 amino acids. V lost 2 bases and J lost 8; bases outside the gene matches: 11. CDR3 DNA sequence: TGTGCCAGCAGCCAACCACCGACAGGGATAGACGAAGCTTTCTTT. Its protein product is CASSQPPTGIDEAFF.

The chain's CDR3 is CASCRDRGNEQYF. The CDR3 nucleotides read TGTGCCAGCTGCCGGGACAGGGGAAACGAGCAGTACTTC. The chain links TRBV6-5 to TRBJ2-7, with 10 bases lining up with TRBD1. The germline gives CDR1 MNHEY, CDR2 SVGAGI. J was trimmed by 5 bases and V by 8 bases; bases with no gene match: 6. This CDR3 comprises 13 residues.

This clone was detected only a few times. The genes are TRBV29-1 and TRBJ2-7, with a tentative D call TRBD1 (6 bases). CDR1 is SQVTM and CDR2 is ANQGSEA in the germline V gene. V lost 4 bases and J lost 4, with 11 bases in between. The CDR3 is 12 amino acids. The CDR3 sequence is CSVGGGEYEQYF. In nucleotides, the CDR3 is TGCAGCGTTGGTGGGGGCGAATACGAGCAGTACTTC.

The chain has TRBV11-2 and TRBJ2-7, with D possibly being TRBD2 (5 bases). Trimming removed 2 bases from V and 7 bases from J, with 15 bases in between. The CDR3 is 14 residues long. Germline V lookup: CDR1 SGHAT, CDR2 FQNNGV. The CDR3 sequence: CASSLMDSAREQYF. CDR3 DNA: TGTGCCAGCAGCTTAATGGACTCAGCAAGGGAGCAGTACTTC.

The V call is TRBV6-5, the J call TRBJ1-1; D gene ambiguous. Deletions cut 1 base from V and 4 bases from J, with 7 bases between. The CDR3 sequence is 13 residues long. Germline V gene sequence: CDR1 MNHEY, CDR2 SVGAGI. The CDR3 DNA is TGTGCCAGCAGTTACTTGGTCAGCACTGAAGCTTTCTTT. Protein product: CASSYLVSTEAFF.

The chain's CDR3 is CASSLSSGGVNEQFF. The DNA for the CDR3 is TGTGCCAGCAGTTTGTCTAGCGGGGGAGTGAATGAGCAGTTCTTC. The chain recombines TRBV28 with TRBJ2-1, with 10 bases that match TRBD2. V lost 3 bases to trimming and J lost 7 bases; unmatched junction nucleotides: 6. Germline V gene data show CDR1 as MDHEN and CDR2 as SYDVKM. The CDR3 loop spans 15 amino acids.

The rearrangement links TRBV6-4 to TRBJ1-1; TRBD1 might be the D (5 bases). V was shortened by 5 bases and J by 4 bases, with 17 bases between the two germline ends. CDR3 length equals 15 residues. Germline CDR1 MRHNA, CDR2 SNTAGT. The CDR3 coding sequence is TGTGCCAGCAGTCCCTTCCCGGGACTGGGCACTGAAGCTTTCTTT. Translating gives CASSPFPGLGTEAFF.